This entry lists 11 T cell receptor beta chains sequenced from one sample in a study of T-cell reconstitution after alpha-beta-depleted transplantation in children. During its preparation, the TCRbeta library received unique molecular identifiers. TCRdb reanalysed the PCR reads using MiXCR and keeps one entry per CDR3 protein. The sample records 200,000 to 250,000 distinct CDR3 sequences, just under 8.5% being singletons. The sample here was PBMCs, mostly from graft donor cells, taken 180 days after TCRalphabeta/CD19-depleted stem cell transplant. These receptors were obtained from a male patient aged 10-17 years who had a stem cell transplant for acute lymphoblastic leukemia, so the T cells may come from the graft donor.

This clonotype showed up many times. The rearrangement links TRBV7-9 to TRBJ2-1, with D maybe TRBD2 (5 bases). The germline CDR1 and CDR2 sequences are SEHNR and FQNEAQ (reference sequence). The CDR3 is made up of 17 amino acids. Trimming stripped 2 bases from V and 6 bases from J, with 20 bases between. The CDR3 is CASSLRPELGDFNEQFF. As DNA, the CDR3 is TGTGCCAGCAGCTTAAGGCCGGAACTGGGAGATTTCAATGAGCAGTTCTTC. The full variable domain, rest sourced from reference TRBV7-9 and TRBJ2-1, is DTGVSQNPRHKITKRGQNVTFRCDPISEHNRLYWYRQTLGQGPEFLTYFQNEAQLEKSRLLSDRFSAERPKGSFSTLEIQRTEQGDSAMYLCASSLRPELGDFNEQFFGPGTRLTVL.

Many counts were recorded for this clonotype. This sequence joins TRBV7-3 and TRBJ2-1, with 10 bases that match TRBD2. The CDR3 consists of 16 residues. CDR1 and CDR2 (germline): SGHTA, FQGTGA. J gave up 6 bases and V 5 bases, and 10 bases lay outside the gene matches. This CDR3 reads CASSAQERGGRNEQFF. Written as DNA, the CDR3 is TGTGCCAGCAGCGCCCAGGAGCGGGGGGGCCGCAATGAGCAGTTCTTC.

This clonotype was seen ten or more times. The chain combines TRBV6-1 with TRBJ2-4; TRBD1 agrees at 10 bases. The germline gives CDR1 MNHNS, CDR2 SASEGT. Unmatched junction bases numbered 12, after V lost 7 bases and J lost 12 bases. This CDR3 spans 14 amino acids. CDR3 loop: CASTPSWTGGGQYF. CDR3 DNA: TGTGCCAGCACCCCGAGCTGGACAGGGGGGGGTCAGTACTTC.

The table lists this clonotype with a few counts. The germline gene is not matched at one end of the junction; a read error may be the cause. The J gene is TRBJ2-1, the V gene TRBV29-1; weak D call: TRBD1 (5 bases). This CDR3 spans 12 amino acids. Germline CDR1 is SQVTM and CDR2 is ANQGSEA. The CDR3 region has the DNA TGCAGCGTTGAAGGCAGGGTGAATGAGCGGTTCTTC. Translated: CSVEGRVNERFF.

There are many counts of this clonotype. In DNA form, the CDR3 reads TGTGCCAGCAGGGTGGGGGGCATCCTGCCCCCGACCCAGTACTTC. Residues: CASRVGGILPPTQYF. The rearrangement links TRBV28 to TRBJ2-5; D may match TRBD1 or TRBD2 (6 bases each). From germline, CDR1 is MDHEN and CDR2 SYDVKM. This CDR3 has 15 residues. The ends were cut back, 6 bases at V and 7 bases at J, with 21 bases in the middle.

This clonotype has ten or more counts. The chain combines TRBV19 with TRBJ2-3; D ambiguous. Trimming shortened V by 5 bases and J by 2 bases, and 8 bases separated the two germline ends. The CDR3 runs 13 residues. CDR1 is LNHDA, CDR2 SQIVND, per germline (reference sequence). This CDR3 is CASSEGSTDTQYF. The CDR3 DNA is TGTGCCAGTAGTGAAGGGTCCACAGATACGCAGTATTTT.

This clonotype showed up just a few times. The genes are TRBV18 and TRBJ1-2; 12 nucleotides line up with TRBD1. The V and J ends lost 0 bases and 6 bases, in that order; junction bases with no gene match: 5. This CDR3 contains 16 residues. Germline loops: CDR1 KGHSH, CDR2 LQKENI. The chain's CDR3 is CASSPPAGQGADGYTF. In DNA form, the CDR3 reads TGTGCCAGCTCACCACCAGCGGGACAGGGGGCGGATGGCTACACCTTC. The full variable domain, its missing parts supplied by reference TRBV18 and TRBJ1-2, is NAGVMQNPRHLVRRRGQEARLRCSPMKGHSHVYWYRQLPEEGLKFMVYLQKENIIDESGMPKERFSAEFPKEGPSILRIQQVVRGDSAAYFCASSPPAGQGADGYTFGSGTRLTVV.

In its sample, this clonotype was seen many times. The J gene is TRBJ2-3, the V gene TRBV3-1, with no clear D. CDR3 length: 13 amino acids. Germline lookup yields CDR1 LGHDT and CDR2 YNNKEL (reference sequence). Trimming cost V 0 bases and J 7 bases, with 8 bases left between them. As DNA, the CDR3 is TGTGCCAGCAGCCAAGACTTGACTTATACGCAGTATTTT. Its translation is CASSQDLTYTQYF.

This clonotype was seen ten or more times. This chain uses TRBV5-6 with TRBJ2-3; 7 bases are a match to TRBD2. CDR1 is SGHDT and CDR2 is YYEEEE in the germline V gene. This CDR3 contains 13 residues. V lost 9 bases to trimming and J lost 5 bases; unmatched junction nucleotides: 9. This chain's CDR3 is CATGTIEVDTQYF. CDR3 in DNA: TGTGCCACCGGGACTATCGAGGTAGATACGCAGTATTTT. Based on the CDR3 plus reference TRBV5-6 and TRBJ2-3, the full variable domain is DAGVTQSPTHLIKTRGQQVTLRCSPKSGHDTVSWYQQALGQGPQFIFQYYEEEERQRGNFPDRFSGHQFPNYSSELNVNALLLGDSALYLCATGTIEVDTQYFGPGTRLTVL.

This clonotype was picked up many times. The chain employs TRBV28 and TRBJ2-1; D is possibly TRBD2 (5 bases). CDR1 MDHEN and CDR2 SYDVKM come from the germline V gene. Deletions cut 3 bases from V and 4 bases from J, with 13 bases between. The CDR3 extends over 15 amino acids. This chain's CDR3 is CASSFEGMLYNEQFF. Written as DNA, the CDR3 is TGTGCCAGCAGTTTTGAGGGAATGTTGTACAATGAGCAGTTCTTC.

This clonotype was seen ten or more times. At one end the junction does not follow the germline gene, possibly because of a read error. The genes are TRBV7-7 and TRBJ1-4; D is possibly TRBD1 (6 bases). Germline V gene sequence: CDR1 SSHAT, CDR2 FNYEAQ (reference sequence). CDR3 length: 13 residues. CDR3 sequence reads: CASSGVQGGKLFF. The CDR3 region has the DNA TGTGCTAGCAGCGGAGTACAGGGTGGAAAACTGTTTTTT.